The present TCR beta chain was sequenced within a study of blood T cell repertoires in COVID-19. Turning to the study itself: Nucleic acid was either cDNA or gDNA, and it came from T cells, B-cell-depleted T cells, or PBMCs.

Participants were aged roughly 18 to 90 years, lived in around 22 US areas, and enrolled virtually. The CDR3 has 16 amino acids. Unmatched junction bases numbered 17, after V lost 6 bases and J lost 6 bases. Per germline, CDR1 MGHRA and CDR2 YSYEKL. Source study methods: Reference gene primer amplification in the assay estimated nucleated cell counts. This table comes from immunoSEQ multiplex PCR, and its TCRdb copy is limited to in-frame clones, with some not included. The V and J calls and clone size were taken over from that table, and D and trimming were inferred from the DNA. The sample contains roughly 400,000 clones, approximately 88% of which appear only once.

The sequence came from a woman aged 40 to 50 with acute COVID-19. This chain connects TRBV4-1 to TRBJ2-7; 7 bases fit TRBD2. Sample: PBMCs or T cells enriched from blood (not recorded which). The CDR3 protein is CASRQSVQGGSFEQYF. The CDR3 DNA is TGCGCCAGCAGGCAAAGTGTCCAGGGAGGGTCTTTCGAGCAGTACTTC.